The 30 T cell receptor beta chains below all came from one sample that was sequenced in a study of CD8 T cells in ankylosing spondylitis. TCRdb processed the 5' RACE reads anew with MiXCR; each CDR3 protein has one entry. The sample has 250,000 to 400,000 distinct CDR3 sequences, roughly 10% seen once. Input material: blood, either unsorted or a sorted T cell fraction (not recorded which). The receptor source for this set is a female donor with ankylosing spondylitis or in good health (not recorded which).

This clonotype was seen a handful of times. The chain is built from TRBV4-3 and TRBJ2-2, with TRBD2 matching over 9 bases. Per germline, CDR1 LGHNA and CDR2 YSLEER. The CDR3 extends over 17 amino acids. Trimming cost V 1 base and J 4 bases; bases outside gene matches: 7. The CDR3 DNA follows: TGCGCCAGCAGCCAAGCTAGCGGGACTCCCCTCACCGGGGAGCTGTTTTTT. Protein sequence: CASSQASGTPLTGELFF.

This clonotype was seen a handful of times. The rearrangement links TRBV15 to TRBJ2-7; a possible D gene is TRBD1 (6 bases). The ends were cut back, 0 bases at V and 3 bases at J, with 15 bases in the middle. The CDR3 has 16 amino acids. Germline V lookup: CDR1 LNHNV, CDR2 YYDKDF (reference sequence). CDR3 sequence: CATSRDFPSQGYEQYF. In nucleotides, the CDR3 is TGTGCCACCAGCAGAGATTTCCCTTCACAGGGCTACGAGCAGTACTTC.

This clonotype was counted at least ten times. This chain joins TRBV5-5 and TRBJ2-7; no definite D call. V lost 4 bases, J lost 7 bases, and 15 bases lay in between. This CDR3 region has 13 residues. CDR1 is SGHKS and CDR2 is YYEKEE in the germline V gene (reference sequence). CDR3 DNA: TGTGCCAGCAGCACCATGTTTGGTGGAGAGCAGTACTTC. Protein sequence: CASSTMFGGEQYF.

This clonotype occurred many times. The V call is TRBV20-1, the J call TRBJ2-7; D is ambiguous. From germline, CDR1 is DFQATT and CDR2 SNEGSKA (reference sequence). The CDR3 is 11 residues long. V was cut by 5 bases and J by 5 bases, with 10 bases left in between. The CDR3: CSAAHLDEQYF. The CDR3 nucleotides are TGCAGTGCTGCCCACCTCGACGAGCAGTACTTC.

This chain joins TRBV19 and TRBJ2-3; possible D gene TRBD2, 5 bases. V shed 3 bases and J shed 4 bases, with 14 bases lying between them. Germline lookup yields CDR1 LNHDA and CDR2 SQIVND (reference sequence). This CDR3 contains 15 residues. Here the CDR3 reads CASSIHRGLADTQYF. The CDR3 region has the DNA TGTGCCAGTAGTATTCACAGAGGACTTGCAGATACGCAGTATTTT.

This sequence joins TRBV5-1 and TRBJ2-7; no clear D gene. The CDR3 totals 14 residues. V dropped 4 bases and J dropped 6 bases, with 17 bases sitting between them. Germline V gives CDR1 SGHRS, CDR2 YFSETQ. The chain's CDR3 is CASSLPGQAFEQYF. The CDR3 DNA follows: TGCGCCAGCAGCCTACCCGGGCAGGCCTTCGAGCAGTACTTC.

The sample holds a few counts of this clonotype. The rearrangement joins TRBV3-1 to TRBJ2-7, with D possibly TRBD1 on 6 matching bases. The germline V gene encodes CDR1 LGHDT and CDR2 YNNKEL (reference sequence). The CDR3 length is 14 residues. V gave up 1 base and J gave up 6 bases, with 13 bases separating them. The CDR3 sequence: CASSQGLGTSEQYF. The CDR3 bases are TGTGCCAGCAGCCAAGGCCTCGGGACATCCGAGCAGTACTTC.

This clonotype was seen many times. The chain joins TRBV18 to TRBJ1-1, with D unclear. Germline V gene lookup returns CDR1 KGHSH and CDR2 LQKENI. The V end was cut by 3 bases, the J end by 7 bases, with 12 bases between. The CDR3 covers 13 residues. DNA of the CDR3: TGTGCCAGCTCACCCTTCGGACGGCTTGAAGCTTTCTTT. Protein product: CASSPFGRLEAFF.

This chain uses TRBV25-1 with TRBJ2-2; D call uncertain. The CDR3 extends over 16 amino acids. CDR1 is MGHDK and CDR2 is SYGVNS in the germline V gene. V was clipped by 6 bases and J by 0 bases, with 14 bases between them. The CDR3, as DNA: TGTGCCAGCAGCTGGGGAAAAAACGCGAACACCGGGGAGCTGTTTTTT. Translation: CASSWGKNANTGELFF.

The chain couples TRBV5-1 to TRBJ2-3; D may match TRBD1 or TRBD2 (7 bases each). Trimming removed 2 bases at V and 4 bases at J, with 14 bases between. This CDR3 has 15 amino acids. CDR1 and CDR2 from the germline V gene are SGHRS and YFSETQ. This CDR3 reads CASSFSGRGPDTQYF. CDR3 nucleotides: TGCGCCAGCAGCTTTTCGGGGAGGGGGCCAGATACGCAGTATTTT.

In this sample, this clonotype turned up a few times. The chain links TRBV15 to TRBJ2-4, with 8 bases identical to TRBD2. Germline values: CDR1 LNHNV, CDR2 YYDKDF (reference sequence). Unmatched junction bases numbered 10, after V lost 0 bases and J lost 0 bases. The CDR3 extends over 19 amino acids. CDR3 amino acids: CATSRDQGRGARAKNIQYF. DNA for the CDR3: TGTGCCACCAGCAGAGATCAGGGGCGGGGGGCGAGAGCCAAAAACATTCAGTACTTC.

This clonotype has a handful of counts. The CDR3 sequence is CATSDAGTGDYNEQFF. DNA of the CDR3: TGTGCCACCAGTGATGCCGGGACAGGGGACTACAATGAGCAGTTCTTC. The gene calls are TRBV24-1 and TRBJ2-1; the match to TRBD1 covers 10 bases. After removal of 3 bases from V and 3 bases from J, the junction contained 4 bases not matched to a gene. The CDR3 sequence is 16 residues long. Germline V gene data show CDR1 as KGHDR and CDR2 as SFDVKD.

This clonotype was observed a few times. The V call is TRBV15, the J call TRBJ2-3; D gene ambiguous. Trimming pared 5 bases from V and 2 bases from J, leaving 8 bases between. Germline V gene sequence: CDR1 LNHNV, CDR2 YYDKDF (reference sequence). The CDR3 is made up of 13 amino acids. The CDR3 coding sequence is TGTGCCACCAGCTCTCGGACCACAGATACGCAGTATTTT. Protein sequence: CATSSRTTDTQYF. The entire variable domain, with the rest obtained from reference TRBV15 and TRBJ2-3, is as follows: DAMVIQNPRYQVTQFGKPVTLSCSQTLNHNVMYWYQQKSSQAPKLLFHYYDKDFNNEADTPDNFQSRRPNTSFCFLDIRSPGLGDTAMYLCATSSRTTDTQYFGPGTRLTVL.

The rearrangement links TRBV5-1 to TRBJ2-7, with 8 bases that match TRBD2. Germline V gene data show CDR1 as SGHRS and CDR2 as YFSETQ. The CDR3 spans 14 residues. Trimming took 0 bases from V and 5 from J; bases not matched to a gene: 4. The CDR3 nucleotides read TGCGCCAGCAGCTTGGCTCTAGCGGGCCACGAGCAGTACTTC. Translating gives CASSLALAGHEQYF.

The chain links TRBV24-1 to TRBJ1-2; D may be TRBD1 (6 bases). Trimming pared 3 bases from V and 4 bases from J, leaving 17 bases between. The CDR3 runs to 16 residues. The V gene's germline CDR1 is KGHDR and CDR2 SFDVKD. CDR3 sequence reads: CATSDPGRGSGYGYTF. CDR3 in DNA: TGTGCCACCAGTGATCCGGGCAGGGGCAGTGGCTATGGCTACACCTTC.

This clonotype came up many times. The rearrangement uses TRBV5-5 and TRBJ2-5, with 7 positions matching TRBD1. CDR1 SGHKS and CDR2 YYEKEE come from the germline V gene (reference sequence). This CDR3 comprises 17 residues. The ends lost 4 bases at V and 0 bases at J; junction bases unmatched: 12. For the CDR3, the DNA is TGTGCCAGCAGCAGCGAGACAGGGTTTAGCCACCAAGAGACCCAGTACTTC. Protein product: CASSSETGFSHQETQYF.

This clonotype was recorded many times. The J gene is TRBJ2-1, the V gene TRBV6-5, with D unresolved. CDR1 MNHEY and CDR2 SVGAGI come from the germline V gene. The V end was cut by 4 bases, the J end by 8 bases, with 18 bases between. CDR3 size: 15 residues. The CDR3 region is CASSSQPVVSHEQFF. The DNA for the CDR3 is TGTGCCAGCAGTTCCCAACCAGTAGTTTCCCATGAGCAGTTCTTC.

The sample holds many counts of this clonotype. This sequence joins TRBV12-3 or TRBV12-4 and TRBJ1-1; weak D call: TRBD1 (5 bases). The CDR3 spans 14 residues. Trimming pared 5 bases from V and 1 base from J, leaving 11 bases between. CDR3 protein: CASSIQGGNTEAFF. Here the CDR3 DNA reads TGTGCCAGCAGTATCCAGGGAGGGAACACTGAAGCTTTCTTT.

The table lists this clonotype with many counts. The V gene is TRBV28, the J gene TRBJ1-5, with 7 bases aligning to TRBD1. Trimming removed 5 bases from V and 3 bases from J; junction bases left unmatched: 7. The CDR3 spans 15 residues. The germline CDR1 and CDR2 sequences are MDHEN and SYDVKM. The CDR3 DNA reads as TGTGCCAGCAGTCTCAGACAGGGTTCCAATCAGCCCCAGCATTTT. Protein product: CASSLRQGSNQPQHF.

The chain joins TRBV5-6 to TRBJ1-1; TRBD1 might be the D (5 bases). The germline gives CDR1 SGHDT, CDR2 YYEEEE. The V and J ends lost 4 bases and 5 bases respectively, with 18 bases between them. The CDR3 sequence is 15 residues long. The CDR3 sequence is CASSQRTSPRTEAFF. The CDR3 DNA sequence: TGTGCCAGCAGCCAACGGACATCACCCCGGACTGAAGCTTTCTTT.

In this sample, this clonotype turned up many times. This chain uses TRBV5-1 with TRBJ2-7; D is possibly TRBD1 (6 bases). The CDR3 is 14 residues long. Germline CDR1 and CDR2: SGHRS and YFSETQ. The V end was cut by 4 bases, the J end by 1 base, with 12 bases between. Written as DNA, the CDR3 is TGCGCCAGCAGCCACGGGACACCATCCTACGAGCAGTACTTC. This translates into CASSHGTPSYEQYF. The whole variable domain, filled in from reference TRBV5-1 and TRBJ2-7, reads KAGVTQTPRYLIKTRGQQVTLSCSPISGHRSVSWYQQTPGQGLQFLFEYFSETQRNKGNFPGRFSGRQFSNSRSEMNVSTLELGDSALYLCASSHGTPSYEQYFGPGTRLTVT.

This clonotype appeared many times. CDR3 sequence: CASSQAAGSHSNEQFF. As DNA, the CDR3 is TGCGCCAGCAGCCAGGCCGCCGGGAGTCATTCCAATGAGCAGTTCTTC. The rearrangement links TRBV4-3 to TRBJ2-1, with D maybe TRBD2 (6 bases). The CDR3 loop spans 16 amino acids. CDR1 LGHNA and CDR2 YSLEER come from the germline V gene. Trimming removed 3 bases at V and 6 bases at J, with 18 bases between.

J is TRBJ1-5 and V is TRBV10-3; the D gene is possibly TRBD1 (6 bases). CDR1 and CDR2 (germline): ENHRY, SYGVKD. V was shortened by 2 bases and J by 4 bases, with 15 bases between the two germline ends. CDR3 size: 16 residues. The CDR3 sequence: CAISEEGGRRNQPQHF. CDR3 DNA sequence: TGTGCCATCAGTGAGGAGGGGGGGCGAAGGAATCAGCCCCAGCATTTT.

This chain links TRBV7-9 with TRBJ2-1, with TRBD1 matching over 8 bases. Germline V lookup: CDR1 SEHNR, CDR2 FQNEAQ (reference sequence). Unmatched junction bases numbered 4, after V lost 1 base and J lost 2 bases. The CDR3 length is 16 residues. The CDR3 protein is CASSLEWTGTYNEQFF. The CDR3 region has the DNA TGTGCCAGCAGCTTAGAGTGGACAGGGACCTACAATGAGCAGTTCTTC.

The sample holds many counts of this clonotype. The CDR3 DNA reads as TGCAGCGTTTCCACGAGAATGAACACTGAAGCTTTCTTT. Its protein product is CSVSTRMNTEAFF. The rearrangement uses TRBV29-1 and TRBJ1-1; D not certain. The V gene's germline CDR1 is SQVTM and CDR2 ANQGSEA. The V and J ends lost 5 bases and 0 bases respectively, with 10 bases between them. This CDR3 region has 13 residues.

This chain uses TRBV19 with TRBJ2-2, with 8 bases lining up with TRBD2. The CDR3 covers 12 residues. The germline V gene encodes CDR1 LNHDA and CDR2 SQIVND (reference sequence). V lost 9 bases, J lost 5 bases, and 2 bases stayed unmatched. The CDR3 loop is CASGGGTGELFF. The CDR3, as DNA: TGTGCCAGCGGGGGGGGGACCGGGGAGCTGTTTTTT. The full variable domain, completed using reference TRBV19 and TRBJ2-2, is DGGITQSPKYLFRKEGQNVTLSCEQNLNHDAMYWYRQDPGQGLRLIYYSQIVNDFQKGDIAEGYSVSREKKESFPLTVTSAQKNPTAFYLCASGGGTGELFFGEGSRLTVL.

There are many counts of this clonotype. The rearrangement joins TRBV5-7 to TRBJ1-5, with a possible D match to TRBD1 (5 bases). TRBV5-7 is an open reading frame whose function is uncertain. V lost 2 bases and J 3 bases, leaving 27 bases between the germline ends. CDR3 length: 20 residues. This CDR3 reads CASSLSVFRESRKTNQPQHF. The CDR3 bases are TGTGCCAGCAGCTTATCGGTTTTCAGGGAATCTAGGAAAACCAATCAGCCCCAGCATTTT.

This clonotype was found a few times. The chain couples TRBV2 to TRBJ2-7; 7 bases line up with TRBD1. CDR1 is SNHLY and CDR2 is FYNNEI in the germline V gene. V was pared by 6 bases and J by 6 bases, with 14 bases of the junction left unmatched. The CDR3 consists of 15 residues. In nucleotides, the CDR3 is TGTGCCAGCAGCGCCACAGGGGATTACCTACGCGAGCAGTACTTC. It translates to CASSATGDYLREQYF.

As for this clonotype: Compared with germline, one end of the junction differs, possibly owing to a read error. The chain uses TRBV5-6 and TRBJ2-1; D possibly corresponds to TRBD2 (6 bases). Germline loops: CDR1 SGHDT, CDR2 YYEEEE. The CDR3 is 16 amino acids. The CDR3 nucleotides are TGTGCCAGCACCTTGTCGGCGGGAATCTCCTACAATGAGCAGTTCTTC. Translation: CASTLSAGISYNEQFF.

The table lists this clonotype with many counts. This rearrangement joins TRBV20-1 to TRBJ2-1, with a weak D call TRBD1 (5 bases). Germline V gives CDR1 DFQATT, CDR2 SNEGSKA (reference sequence). This CDR3 is 15 amino acids long. The ends were cut back, 3 bases at V and 7 bases at J, with 19 bases in the middle. The CDR3 here is CSASGYGAPRNEQFF. DNA of the CDR3: TGCAGTGCTAGTGGGTATGGGGCGCCCCGAAATGAGCAGTTCTTC.